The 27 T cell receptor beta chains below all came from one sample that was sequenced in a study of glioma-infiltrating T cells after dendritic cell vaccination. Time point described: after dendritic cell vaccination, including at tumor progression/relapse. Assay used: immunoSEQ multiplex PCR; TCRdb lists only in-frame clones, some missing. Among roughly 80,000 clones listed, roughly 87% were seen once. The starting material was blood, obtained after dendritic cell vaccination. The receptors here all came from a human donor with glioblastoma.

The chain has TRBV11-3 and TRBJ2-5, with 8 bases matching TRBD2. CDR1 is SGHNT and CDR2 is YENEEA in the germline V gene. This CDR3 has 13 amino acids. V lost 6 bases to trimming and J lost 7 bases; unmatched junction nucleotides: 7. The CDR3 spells CASSSSGSWTQYF. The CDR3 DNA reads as TGTGCCAGCAGTTCCAGCGGGAGCTGGACCCAGTACTTC.

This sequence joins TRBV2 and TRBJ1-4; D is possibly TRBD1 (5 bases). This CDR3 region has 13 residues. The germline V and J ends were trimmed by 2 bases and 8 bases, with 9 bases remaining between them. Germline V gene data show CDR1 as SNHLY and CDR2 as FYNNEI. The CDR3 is CASSEQGIEKLFF. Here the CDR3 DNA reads TGTGCCAGCAGTGAACAGGGCATCGAAAAACTGTTTTTT. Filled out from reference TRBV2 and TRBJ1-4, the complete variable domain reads EPEVTQTPSHQVTQMGQEVILRCVPISNHLYFYWYRQILGQKVEFLVSFYNNEISEKSEIFDDQFSVERPDGSNFTLKIRSTKLEDSAMYFCASSEQGIEKLFFGSGTQLSVL.

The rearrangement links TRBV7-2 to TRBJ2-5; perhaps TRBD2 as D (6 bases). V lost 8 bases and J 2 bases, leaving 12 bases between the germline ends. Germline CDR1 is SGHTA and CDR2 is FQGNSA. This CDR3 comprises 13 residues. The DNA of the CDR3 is TGTGCCAGCCTACGCGGGATGCAAGAGACCCAGTACTTC. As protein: CASLRGMQETQYF.

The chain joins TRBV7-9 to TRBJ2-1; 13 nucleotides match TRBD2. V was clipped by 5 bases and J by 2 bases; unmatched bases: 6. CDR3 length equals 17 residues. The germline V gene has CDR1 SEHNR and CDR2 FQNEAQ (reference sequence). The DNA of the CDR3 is TGTGCCAGCAGCGCGACTAGCGGGGGGACGACCTACAATGAGCAGTTCTTC. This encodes CASSATSGGTTYNEQFF.

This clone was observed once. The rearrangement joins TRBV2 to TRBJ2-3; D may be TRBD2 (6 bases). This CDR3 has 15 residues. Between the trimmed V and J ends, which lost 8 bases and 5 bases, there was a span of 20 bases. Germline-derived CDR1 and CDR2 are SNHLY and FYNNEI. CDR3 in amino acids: CASGGTTKIGDTQYF. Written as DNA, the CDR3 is TGTGCCAGCGGGGGGACCACTAAGATTGGAGATACGCAGTATTTT. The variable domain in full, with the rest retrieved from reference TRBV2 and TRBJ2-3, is EPEVTQTPSHQVTQMGQEVILRCVPISNHLYFYWYRQILGQKVEFLVSFYNNEISEKSEIFDDQFSVERPDGSNFTLKIRSTKLEDSAMYFCASGGTTKIGDTQYFGPGTRLTVL.

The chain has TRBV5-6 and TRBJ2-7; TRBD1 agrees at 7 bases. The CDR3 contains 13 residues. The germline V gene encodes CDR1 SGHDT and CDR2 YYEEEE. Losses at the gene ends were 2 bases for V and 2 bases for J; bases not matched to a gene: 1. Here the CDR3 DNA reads TGTGCCAGCAGCTTCGGACAGGCCTACGAGCAGTACTTC. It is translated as CASSFGQAYEQYF.

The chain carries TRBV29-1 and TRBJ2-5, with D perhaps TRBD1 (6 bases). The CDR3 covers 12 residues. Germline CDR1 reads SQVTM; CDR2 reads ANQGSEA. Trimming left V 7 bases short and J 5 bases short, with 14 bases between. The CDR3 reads CSAPPQGETQYF. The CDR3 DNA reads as TGCAGCGCTCCACCCCAGGGGGAGACCCAGTACTTC.

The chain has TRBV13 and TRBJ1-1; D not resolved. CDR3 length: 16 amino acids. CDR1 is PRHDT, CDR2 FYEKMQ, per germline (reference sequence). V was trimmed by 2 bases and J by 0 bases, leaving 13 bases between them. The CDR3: CASSLRVQTLNTEAFF. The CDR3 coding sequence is TGTGCCAGCAGCTTACGTGTGCAGACTCTGAACACTGAAGCTTTCTTT.

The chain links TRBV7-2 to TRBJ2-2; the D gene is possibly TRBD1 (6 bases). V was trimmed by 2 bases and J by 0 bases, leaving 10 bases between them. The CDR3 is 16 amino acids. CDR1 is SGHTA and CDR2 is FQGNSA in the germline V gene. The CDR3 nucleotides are TGTGCCAGCAGCTTAAGAGGGGGAGCGAACACCGGGGAGCTGTTTTTT. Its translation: CASSLRGGANTGELFF.

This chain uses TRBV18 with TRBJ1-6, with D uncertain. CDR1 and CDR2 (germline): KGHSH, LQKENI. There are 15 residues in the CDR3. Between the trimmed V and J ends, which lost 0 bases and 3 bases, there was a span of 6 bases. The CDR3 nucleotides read TGTGCCAGCTCACCACCGGAGCTCTATAATTCACCCCTCCACTTT. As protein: CASSPPELYNSPLHF.

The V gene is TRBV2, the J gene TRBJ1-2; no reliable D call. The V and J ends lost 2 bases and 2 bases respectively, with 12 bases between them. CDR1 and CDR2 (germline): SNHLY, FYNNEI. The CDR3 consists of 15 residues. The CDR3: CASSERAGGNYGYTF. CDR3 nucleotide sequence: TGTGCCAGCAGTGAAAGGGCAGGAGGAAACTATGGCTACACCTTC.

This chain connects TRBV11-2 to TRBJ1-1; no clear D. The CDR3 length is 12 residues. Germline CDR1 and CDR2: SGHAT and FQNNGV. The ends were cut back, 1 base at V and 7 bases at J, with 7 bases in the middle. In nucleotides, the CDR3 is TGTGCCAGCAGCTTAGCAGGATTTGAAGCTTTCTTT. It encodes CASSLAGFEAFF. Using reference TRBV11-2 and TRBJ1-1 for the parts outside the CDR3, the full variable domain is EAGVAQSPRYKIIEKRQSVAFWCNPISGHATLYWYQQILGQGPKLLIQFQNNGVVDDSQLPKDRFSAERLKGVDSTLKIQPAKLEDSAVYLCASSLAGFEAFFGQGTRLTVV.

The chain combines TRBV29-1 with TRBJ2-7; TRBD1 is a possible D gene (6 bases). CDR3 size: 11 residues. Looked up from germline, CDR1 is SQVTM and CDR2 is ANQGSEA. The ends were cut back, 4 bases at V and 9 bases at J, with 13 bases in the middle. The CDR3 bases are TGCAGCGTTGTCTCTACAGGGCCGCAGTACTTC. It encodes CSVVSTGPQYF.

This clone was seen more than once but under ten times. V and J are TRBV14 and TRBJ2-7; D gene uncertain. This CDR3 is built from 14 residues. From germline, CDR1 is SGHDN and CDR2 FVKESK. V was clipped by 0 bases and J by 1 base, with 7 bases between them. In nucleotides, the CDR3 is TGTGCCAGCAGCCAAGAGCAGTTATCCTACGAGCAGTACTTC. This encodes CASSQEQLSYEQYF.

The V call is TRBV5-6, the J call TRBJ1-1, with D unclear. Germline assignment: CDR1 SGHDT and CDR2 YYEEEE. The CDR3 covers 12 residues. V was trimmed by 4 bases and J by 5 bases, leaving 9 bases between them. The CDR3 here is CASSPSRTEAFF. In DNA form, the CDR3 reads TGTGCCAGCAGCCCCTCCAGGACTGAAGCTTTCTTT. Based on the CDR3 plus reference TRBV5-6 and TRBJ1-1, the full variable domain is DAGVTQSPTHLIKTRGQQVTLRCSPKSGHDTVSWYQQALGQGPQFIFQYYEEEERQRGNFPDRFSGHQFPNYSSELNVNALLLGDSALYLCASSPSRTEAFFGQGTRLTVV.

CDR3 in amino acids: CASSLPRDRGVNTIYF. CDR3 coding DNA: TGCGCCAGCAGCTTGCCCCGGGACAGGGGAGTAAACACCATATATTTT. The V call is TRBV5-1, the J call TRBJ1-3; 10 bases agree with TRBD1. CDR3 length: 16 residues. Looked up from germline, CDR1 is SGHRS and CDR2 is YFSETQ. The V gene end was trimmed by 1 base and the J gene end by 6 bases; junction bases not matched to a gene: 7. Full variable domain (rest looked up from reference TRBV5-1 and TRBJ1-3): KAGVTQTPRYLIKTRGQQVTLSCSPISGHRSVSWYQQTPGQGLQFLFEYFSETQRNKGNFPGRFSGRQFSNSRSEMNVSTLELGDSALYLCASSLPRDRGVNTIYFGEGSWLTVV.

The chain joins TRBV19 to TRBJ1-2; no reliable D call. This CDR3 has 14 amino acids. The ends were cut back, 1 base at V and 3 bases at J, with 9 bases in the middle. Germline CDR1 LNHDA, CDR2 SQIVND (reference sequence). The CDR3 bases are TGTGCCAGTAGTATAGGGCTGACTGACTATGGCTACACCTTC. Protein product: CASSIGLTDYGYTF.

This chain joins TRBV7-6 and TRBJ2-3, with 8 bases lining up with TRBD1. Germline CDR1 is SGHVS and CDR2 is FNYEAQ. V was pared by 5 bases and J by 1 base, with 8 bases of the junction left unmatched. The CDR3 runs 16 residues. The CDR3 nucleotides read TGTGCCAGCAGCCCAGACAGGGGAAGGGGCACAGATACGCAGTATTTT. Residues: CASSPDRGRGTDTQYF.

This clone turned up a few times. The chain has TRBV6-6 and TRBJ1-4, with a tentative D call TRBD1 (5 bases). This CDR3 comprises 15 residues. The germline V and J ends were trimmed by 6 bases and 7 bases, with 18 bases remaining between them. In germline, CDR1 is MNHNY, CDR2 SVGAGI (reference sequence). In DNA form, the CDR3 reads TGTGCCAGCAGCCCAGGGTCGCTCATTGGTGAAAAACTGTTTTTT. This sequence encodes CASSPGSLIGEKLFF.

CDR3 coding DNA: TGTGCCAGCAGTGAAGCGCAGGGAAGTCGGGGCTACACCTTC. It encodes CASSEAQGSRGYTF. The chain couples TRBV6-1 to TRBJ1-2, with D possibly TRBD1 on 5 matching bases. The V gene lost 0 bases and the J gene lost 8 bases, with 13 bases spanning the gap. CDR1 is MNHNS, CDR2 SASEGT, per germline. This CDR3 is built from 14 residues.

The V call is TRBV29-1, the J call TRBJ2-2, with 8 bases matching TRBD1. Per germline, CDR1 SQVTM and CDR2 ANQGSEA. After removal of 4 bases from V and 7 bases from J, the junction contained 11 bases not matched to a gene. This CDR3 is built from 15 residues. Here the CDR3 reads CSVAQGARVRGELFF. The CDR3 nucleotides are TGCAGCGTTGCCCAGGGGGCGAGGGTTCGCGGGGAGCTGTTTTTT.

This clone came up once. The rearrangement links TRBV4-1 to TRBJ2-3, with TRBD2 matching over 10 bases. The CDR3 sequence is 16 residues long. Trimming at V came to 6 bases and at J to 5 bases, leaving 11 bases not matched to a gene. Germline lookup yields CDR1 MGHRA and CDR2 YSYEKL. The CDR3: CASSTYLAGDEDTQYF. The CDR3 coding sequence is TGCGCCAGCAGTACCTATCTAGCGGGAGATGAAGATACGCAGTATTTT.

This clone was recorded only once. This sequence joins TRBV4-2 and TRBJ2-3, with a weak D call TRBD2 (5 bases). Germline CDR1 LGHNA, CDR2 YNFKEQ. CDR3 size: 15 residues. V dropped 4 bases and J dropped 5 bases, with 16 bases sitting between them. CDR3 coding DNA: TGTGCCAGCAGCCTCCAAGACTCGGCGGGAGATACGCAGTATTTT. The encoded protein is CASSLQDSAGDTQYF.

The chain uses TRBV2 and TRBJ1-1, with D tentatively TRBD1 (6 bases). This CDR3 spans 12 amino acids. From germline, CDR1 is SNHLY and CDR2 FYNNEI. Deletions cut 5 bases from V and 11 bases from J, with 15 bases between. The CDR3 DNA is TGTGCCAGCAGTATGGGGGCGCGGTGGGCTTTCTTT. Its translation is CASSMGARWAFF.

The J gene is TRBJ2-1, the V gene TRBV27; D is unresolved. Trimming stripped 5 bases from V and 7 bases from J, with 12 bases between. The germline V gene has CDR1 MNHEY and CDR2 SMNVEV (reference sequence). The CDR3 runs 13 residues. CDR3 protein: CASSLSPSNEQFF. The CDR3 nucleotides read TGTGCCAGCAGTCTCTCCCCGAGTAATGAGCAGTTCTTC.

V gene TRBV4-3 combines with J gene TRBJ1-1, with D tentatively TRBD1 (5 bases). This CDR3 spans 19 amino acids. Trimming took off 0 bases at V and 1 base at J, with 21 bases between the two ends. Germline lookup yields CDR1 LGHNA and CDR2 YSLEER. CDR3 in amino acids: CASSQDWGVEGRQNTEAFF. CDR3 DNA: TGCGCCAGCAGCCAAGATTGGGGGGTTGAGGGACGACAGAACACTGAAGCTTTCTTT.

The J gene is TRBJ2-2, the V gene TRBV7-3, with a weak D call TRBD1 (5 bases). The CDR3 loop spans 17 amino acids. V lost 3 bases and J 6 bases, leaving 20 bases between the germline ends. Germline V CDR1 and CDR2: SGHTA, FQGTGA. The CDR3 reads CASSLPLGPGEPGELFF. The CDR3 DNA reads TGTGCCAGCAGCTTGCCTTTGGGGCCTGGAGAACCCGGGGAGCTGTTTTTT.